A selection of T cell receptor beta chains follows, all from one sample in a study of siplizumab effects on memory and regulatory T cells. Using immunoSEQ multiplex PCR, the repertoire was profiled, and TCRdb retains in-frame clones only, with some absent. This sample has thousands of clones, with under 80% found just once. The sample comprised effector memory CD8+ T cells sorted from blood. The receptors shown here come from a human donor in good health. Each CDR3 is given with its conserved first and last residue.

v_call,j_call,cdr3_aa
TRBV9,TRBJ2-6,CASSYTSGANVLTF
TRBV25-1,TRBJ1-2,CASSEGGQFYGYTF
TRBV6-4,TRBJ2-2,CASSSGNTGELFF
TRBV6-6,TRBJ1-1,CASSWARGLTEAFF
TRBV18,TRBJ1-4,CASSPLQGDEKLFF
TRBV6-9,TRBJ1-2,CASSFPRKNGYTF
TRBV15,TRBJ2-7,CATSKGLAGGLTYEQYF
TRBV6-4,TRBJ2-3,CASSDSTGGADTQYF
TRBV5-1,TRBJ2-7,CASSPRKAGGIRYEQYF
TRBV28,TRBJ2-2,CASSLDTSGIPGELFF
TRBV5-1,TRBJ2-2,CASSFGTANTGELFF
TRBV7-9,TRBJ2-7,CASSSRDTLSREQYF
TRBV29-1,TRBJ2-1,CSVGRDGYNEQFF
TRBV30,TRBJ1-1,CAWIHGEAFF
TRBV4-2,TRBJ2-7,CASSRDSGGPYEQYF
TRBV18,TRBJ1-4,CASSPSGPEVFF
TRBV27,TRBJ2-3,CASSFGPGGGVDTDTQYF
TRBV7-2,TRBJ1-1,CASSLGPTVNTEAFF
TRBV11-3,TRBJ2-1,CASSLAGGGNEQFF
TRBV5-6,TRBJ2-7,CASSLVGSIEQYF
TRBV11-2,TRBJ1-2,CASSLDPGPGQGGYTF
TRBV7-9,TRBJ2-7,CASSLPRDRGYEQYF
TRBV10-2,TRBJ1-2,CASSESQAYGYTF
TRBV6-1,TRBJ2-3,CASSGISGGGTDTQYF
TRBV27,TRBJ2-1,CASSPTSLTLYNEQFF
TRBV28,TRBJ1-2,CASSFVGQADGYTF
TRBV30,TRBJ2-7,CAWSVTGREQYF
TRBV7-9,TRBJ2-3,CASSLARSSVLEQYF
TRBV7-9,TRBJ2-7,CASSPAGQVGSYEQYF
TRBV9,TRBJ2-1,CASSALTGGLGNEQFF
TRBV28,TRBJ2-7,CASSRDPGYEQYF
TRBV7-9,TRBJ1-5,CASSSTQGPKDQPQHF
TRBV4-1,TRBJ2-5,CASSQVSSETQYF
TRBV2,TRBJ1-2,CASSDGNSNYGYTF
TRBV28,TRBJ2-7,CASSLKPSYEQYF
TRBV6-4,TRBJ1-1,CASSEEVGSTEAFF
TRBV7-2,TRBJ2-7,CASSLAGGTYEQYF
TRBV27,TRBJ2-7,CASSWGKSYEQYF
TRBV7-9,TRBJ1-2,CVSSPPRGNYGYTF
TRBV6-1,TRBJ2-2,CASSGVGHTGELFF